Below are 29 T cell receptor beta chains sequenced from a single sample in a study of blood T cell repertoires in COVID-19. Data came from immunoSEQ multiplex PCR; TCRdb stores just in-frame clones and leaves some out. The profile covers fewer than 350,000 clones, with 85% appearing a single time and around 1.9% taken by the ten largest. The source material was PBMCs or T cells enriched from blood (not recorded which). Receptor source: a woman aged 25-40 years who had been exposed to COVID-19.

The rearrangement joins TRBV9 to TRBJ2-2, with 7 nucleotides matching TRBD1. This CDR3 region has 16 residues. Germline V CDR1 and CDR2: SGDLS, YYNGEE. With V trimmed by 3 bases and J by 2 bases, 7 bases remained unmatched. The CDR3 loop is CASSATGTDNTGELFF. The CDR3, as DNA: TGTGCCAGCAGCGCAACCGGGACAGATAACACCGGGGAGCTGTTTTTT.

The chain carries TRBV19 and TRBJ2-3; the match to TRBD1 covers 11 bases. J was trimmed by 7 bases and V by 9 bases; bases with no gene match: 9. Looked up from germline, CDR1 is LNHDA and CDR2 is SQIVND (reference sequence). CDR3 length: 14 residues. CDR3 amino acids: CASRPGQGVNTQYF. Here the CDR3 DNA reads TGTGCCAGCCGTCCGGGACAGGGGGTCAATACGCAGTATTTT.

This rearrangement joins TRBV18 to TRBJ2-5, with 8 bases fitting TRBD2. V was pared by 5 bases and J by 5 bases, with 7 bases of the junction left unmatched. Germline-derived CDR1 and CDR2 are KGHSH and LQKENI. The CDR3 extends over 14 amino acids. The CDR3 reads CASSDGLAGETQYF. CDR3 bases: TGTGCCAGCTCAGACGGACTAGCTGGGGAGACCCAGTACTTC.

The CDR3 reads CATSDIQADEQYF. The CDR3 region has the DNA TGTGCCACCAGTGATATACAGGCGGACGAGCAGTACTTC. This chain links TRBV24-1 with TRBJ2-7, with D possibly matching TRBD1 (5 bases). The CDR3 consists of 13 residues. The V and J ends lost 3 bases and 5 bases respectively, with 10 bases between them. The germline CDR1 and CDR2 sequences are KGHDR and SFDVKD.

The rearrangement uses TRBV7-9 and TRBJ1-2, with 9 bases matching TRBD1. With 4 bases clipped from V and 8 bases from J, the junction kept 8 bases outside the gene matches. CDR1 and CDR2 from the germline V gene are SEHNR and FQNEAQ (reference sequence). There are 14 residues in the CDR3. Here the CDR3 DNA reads TGTGCCAGCAGCTACGATGGGACAGGGAGAGGCTACACCTTC. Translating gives CASSYDGTGRGYTF.

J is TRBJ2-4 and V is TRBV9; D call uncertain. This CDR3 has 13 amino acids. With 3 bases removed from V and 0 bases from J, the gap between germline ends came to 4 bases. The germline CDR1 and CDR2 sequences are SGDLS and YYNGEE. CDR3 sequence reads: CASSALAKNIQYF. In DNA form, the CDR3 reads TGTGCCAGCAGCGCCCTAGCCAAAAACATTCAGTACTTC.

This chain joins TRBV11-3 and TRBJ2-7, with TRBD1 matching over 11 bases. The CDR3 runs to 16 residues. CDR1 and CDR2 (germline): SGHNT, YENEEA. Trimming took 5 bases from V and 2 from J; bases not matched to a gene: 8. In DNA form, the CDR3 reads TGTGCCAGCAGCCCACACGGACAGGGGGCTCCCTACGAGCAGTACTTC. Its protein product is CASSPHGQGAPYEQYF.

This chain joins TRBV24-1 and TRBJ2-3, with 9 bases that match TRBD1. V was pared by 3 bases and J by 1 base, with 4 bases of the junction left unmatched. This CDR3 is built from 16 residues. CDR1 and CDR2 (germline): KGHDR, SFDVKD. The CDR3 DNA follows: TGTGCCACCAGTGATCCCGGGGACAGGGGCACAGATACGCAGTATTTT. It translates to CATSDPGDRGTDTQYF.

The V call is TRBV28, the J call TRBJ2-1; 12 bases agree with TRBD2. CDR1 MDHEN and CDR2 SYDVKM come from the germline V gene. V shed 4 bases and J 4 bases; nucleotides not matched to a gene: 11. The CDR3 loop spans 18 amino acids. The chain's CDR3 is CASSSTSGSLFVYNEQFF. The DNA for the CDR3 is TGTGCCAGCAGTTCGACTAGCGGGAGTCTTTTCGTTTACAATGAGCAGTTCTTC. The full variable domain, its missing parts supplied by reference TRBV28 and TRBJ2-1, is DVKVTQSSRYLVKRTGEKVFLECVQDMDHENMFWYRQDPGLGLRLIYFSYDVKMKEKGDIPEGYSVSREKKERFSLILESASTNQTSMYLCASSSTSGSLFVYNEQFFGPGTRLTVL.

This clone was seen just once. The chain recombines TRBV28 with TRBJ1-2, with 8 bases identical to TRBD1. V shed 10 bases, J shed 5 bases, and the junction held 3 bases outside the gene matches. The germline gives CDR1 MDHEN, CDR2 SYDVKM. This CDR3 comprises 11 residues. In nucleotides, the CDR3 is TGTGCCACGACAGGGGCTTATGGCTACACCTTC. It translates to CATTGAYGYTF.

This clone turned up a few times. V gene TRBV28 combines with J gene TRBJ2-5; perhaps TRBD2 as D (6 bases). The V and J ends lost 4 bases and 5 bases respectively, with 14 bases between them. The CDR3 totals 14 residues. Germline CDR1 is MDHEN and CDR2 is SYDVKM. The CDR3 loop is CASSSTGRWETQYF. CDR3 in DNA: TGTGCCAGCAGTTCGACTGGGAGGTGGGAGACCCAGTACTTC.

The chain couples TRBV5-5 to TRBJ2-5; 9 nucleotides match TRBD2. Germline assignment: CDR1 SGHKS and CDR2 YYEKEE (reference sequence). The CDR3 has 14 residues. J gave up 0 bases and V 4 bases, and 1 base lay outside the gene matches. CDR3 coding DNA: TGTGCCAGCAGCCGGACTAGCGACCAAGAGACCCAGTACTTC. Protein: CASSRTSDQETQYF.

The CDR3 DNA sequence: TGTGCCAGCAGCCCCTTGAGGGAGCTGGTCTACGAGCAGTACTTC. It specifies CASSPLRELVYEQYF. The chain joins TRBV11-2 to TRBJ2-7, with D possibly TRBD2 on 5 matching bases. There are 15 residues in the CDR3. V was trimmed by 5 bases and J by 3 bases, leaving 17 bases between them. CDR1 is SGHAT, CDR2 FQNNGV, per germline.

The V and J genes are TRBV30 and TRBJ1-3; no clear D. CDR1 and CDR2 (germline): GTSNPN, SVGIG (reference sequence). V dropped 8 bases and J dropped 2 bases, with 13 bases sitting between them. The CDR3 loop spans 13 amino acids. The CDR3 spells CARASGTGNTIYF. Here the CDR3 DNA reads TGTGCCCGGGCGTCGGGAACTGGAAACACCATATATTTT.

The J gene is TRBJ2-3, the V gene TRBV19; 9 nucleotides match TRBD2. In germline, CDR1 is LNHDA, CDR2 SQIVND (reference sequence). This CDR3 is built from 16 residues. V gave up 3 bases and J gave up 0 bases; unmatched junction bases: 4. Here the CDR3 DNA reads TGTGCCAGTAGTATGAACCTAGCGGGGAGCACAGATACGCAGTATTTT. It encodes CASSMNLAGSTDTQYF.

CDR3 nucleotide sequence: TGTGCCAGCAGTTTACAGGACAGGGGTAGAGAGCAGTACTTC. It translates to CASSLQDRGREQYF. V and J are TRBV27 and TRBJ2-7; TRBD1 matches at 9 bases. The CDR3 runs to 14 residues. J was trimmed by 7 bases and V by 2 bases; bases with no gene match: 6. The germline V gene has CDR1 MNHEY and CDR2 SMNVEV (reference sequence).

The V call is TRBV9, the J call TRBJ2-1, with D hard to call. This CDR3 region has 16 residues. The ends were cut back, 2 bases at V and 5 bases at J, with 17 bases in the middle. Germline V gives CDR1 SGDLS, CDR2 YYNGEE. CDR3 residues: CASSVYLGTGNNEQFF. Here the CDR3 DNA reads TGTGCCAGCAGCGTTTATTTAGGTACGGGTAACAATGAGCAGTTCTTC.

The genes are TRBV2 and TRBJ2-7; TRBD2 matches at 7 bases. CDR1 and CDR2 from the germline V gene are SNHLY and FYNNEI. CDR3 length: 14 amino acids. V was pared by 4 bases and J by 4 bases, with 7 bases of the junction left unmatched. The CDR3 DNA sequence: TGTGCCAGCAGTGTCGAGCGGGGCCGTTACGAGCAGTACTTC. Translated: CASSVERGRYEQYF.

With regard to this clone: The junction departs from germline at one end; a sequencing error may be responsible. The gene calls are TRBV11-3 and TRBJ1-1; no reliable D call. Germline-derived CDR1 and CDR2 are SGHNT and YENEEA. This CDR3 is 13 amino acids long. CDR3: CASSLDLRTGAFF. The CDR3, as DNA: TGTGCCAGCAGCTTAGATTTGCGAACTGGAGCTTTCTTT.

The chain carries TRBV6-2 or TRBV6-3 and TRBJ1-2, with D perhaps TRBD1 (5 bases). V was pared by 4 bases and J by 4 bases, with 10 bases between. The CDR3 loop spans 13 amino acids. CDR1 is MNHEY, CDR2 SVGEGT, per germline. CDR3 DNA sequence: TGTGCCAGCAGTTCTCGGAGGGGCTATGGCTACACCTTC. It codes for CASSSRRGYGYTF.

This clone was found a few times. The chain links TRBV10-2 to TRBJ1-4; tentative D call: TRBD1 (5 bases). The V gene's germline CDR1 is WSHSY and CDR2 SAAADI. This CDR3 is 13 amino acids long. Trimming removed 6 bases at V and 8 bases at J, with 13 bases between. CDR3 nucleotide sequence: TGCGCCAGCAGGGAGGGGCAAGGAGAAAAACTGTTTTTT. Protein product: CASREGQGEKLFF.

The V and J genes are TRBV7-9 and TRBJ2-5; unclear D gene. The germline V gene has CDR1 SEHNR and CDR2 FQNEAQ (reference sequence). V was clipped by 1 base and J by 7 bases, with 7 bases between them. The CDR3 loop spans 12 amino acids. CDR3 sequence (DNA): TGTGCCAGCAGCTTAGGAGCAGGGACCCAGTACTTC. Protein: CASSLGAGTQYF.

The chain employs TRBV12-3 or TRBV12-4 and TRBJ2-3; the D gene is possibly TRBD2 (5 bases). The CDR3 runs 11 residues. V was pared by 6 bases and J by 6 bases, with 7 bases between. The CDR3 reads CASRTGDTQYF. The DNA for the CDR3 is TGTGCCAGCAGGACGGGGGATACGCAGTATTTT.

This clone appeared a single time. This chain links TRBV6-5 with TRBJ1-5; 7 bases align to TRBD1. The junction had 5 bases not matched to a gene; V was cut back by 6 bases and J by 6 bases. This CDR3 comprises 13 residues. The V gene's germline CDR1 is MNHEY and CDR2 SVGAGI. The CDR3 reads CASSRDRVQPQHF. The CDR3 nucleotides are TGTGCCAGCAGCCGAGACAGGGTTCAGCCCCAGCATTTT.

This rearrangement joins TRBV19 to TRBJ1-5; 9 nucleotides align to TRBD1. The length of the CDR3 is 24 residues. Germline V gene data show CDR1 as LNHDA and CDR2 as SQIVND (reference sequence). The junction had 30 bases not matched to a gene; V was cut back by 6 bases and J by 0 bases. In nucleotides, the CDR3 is TGTGCCAGTAGAATGGCAGGACAGGGGTTGGAAGAAGTGCACGGGGTAAATAGCAATCAGCCCCAGCATTTT. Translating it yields CASRMAGQGLEEVHGVNSNQPQHF.

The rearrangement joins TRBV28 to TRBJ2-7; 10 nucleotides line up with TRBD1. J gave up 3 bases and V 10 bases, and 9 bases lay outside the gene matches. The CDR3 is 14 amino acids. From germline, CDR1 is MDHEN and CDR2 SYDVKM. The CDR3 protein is CAIHSGTGDYEQYF. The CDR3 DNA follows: TGTGCCATTCACTCCGGGACAGGGGACTACGAGCAGTACTTC.

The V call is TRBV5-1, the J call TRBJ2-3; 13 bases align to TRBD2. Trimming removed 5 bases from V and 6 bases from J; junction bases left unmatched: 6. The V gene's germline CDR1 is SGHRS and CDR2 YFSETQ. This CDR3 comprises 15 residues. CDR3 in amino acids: CASRQGLAGKDTQYF. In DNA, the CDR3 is TGCGCCAGCAGACAGGGACTAGCGGGGAAGGATACGCAGTATTTT.

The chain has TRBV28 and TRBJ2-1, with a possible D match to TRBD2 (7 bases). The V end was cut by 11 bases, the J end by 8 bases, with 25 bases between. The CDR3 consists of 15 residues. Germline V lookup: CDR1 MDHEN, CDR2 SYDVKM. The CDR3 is CASRRGGGGLDEQFF. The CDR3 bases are TGTGCCTCACGAAGGGGGGGAGGGGGTTTGGATGAGCAGTTCTTC. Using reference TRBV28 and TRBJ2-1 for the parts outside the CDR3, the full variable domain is DVKVTQSSRYLVKRTGEKVFLECVQDMDHENMFWYRQDPGLGLRLIYFSYDVKMKEKGDIPEGYSVSREKKERFSLILESASTNQTSMYLCASRRGGGGLDEQFFGPGTRLTVL.

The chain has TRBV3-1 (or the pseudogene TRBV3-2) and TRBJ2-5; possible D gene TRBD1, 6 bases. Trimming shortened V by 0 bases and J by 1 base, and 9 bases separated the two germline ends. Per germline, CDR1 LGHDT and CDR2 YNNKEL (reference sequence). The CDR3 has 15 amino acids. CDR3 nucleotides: TGTGCCAGCAGCCAAGACAGGGGAGTCCAAGAGACCCAGTACTTC. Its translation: CASSQDRGVQETQYF.